The rows below give T cell receptor beta chains drawn from one sample of a study of T cell responses to AZD1222 COVID-19 vaccine. TCRdb's table, derived via immunoSEQ multiplex PCR, lists solely in-frame clones and lacks some. The sample holds 95,000 to 150,000 clones, over 75% seen once. Here the sequenced sample was peripheral blood, taken 28 days after the second dose of the MenACWY control vaccine. These receptors came from an adult who received the MenACWY meningococcal vaccine as a control. The CDR3 runs from the conserved cysteine through the conserved F or W. D genes are given only for firm matches. Where a row states a size, it is once, few, many or the class of an expanded clone; other rows omit it.

abundance,j_gene,v_gene,d_gene,CDR3nt,CDR3aa
NA,TRBJ1-1,TRBV3-1/TRBV3-2,NA,TGTGCCAGCAGCCAAGAAGGTTGGAGGGCGAGGACTGAAGCTTTCTTT,CASSQEGWRARTEAFF
NA,TRBJ2-7,TRBV29-1,TRBD2,TGCAGCGTTGATGGTCTAGCGGGAGACAGCCCCTACGAGCAGTACTTC,CSVDGLAGDSPYEQYF
NA,TRBJ2-7,TRBV9,NA,TGTGCCAGCAGCGCCAGACCCGGGACACTCTACGAGCAGTACTTC,CASSARPGTLYEQYF
NA,TRBJ1-2,TRBV12-3/TRBV12-4,NA,TGTGCCAGCAGTTTCAAGGGAGACTACACCTTC,CASSFKGDYTF
NA,TRBJ2-1,TRBV5-4,TRBD2,TGTGCCAGCAGTTCCCCTAGCGGGGGGTACAATGAGCAGTTCTTC,CASSSPSGGYNEQFF
NA,TRBJ2-3,TRBV9,TRBD2,TGTGCCAGCAGCGGCGGGAGGCACACAGATACGCAGTATTTT,CASSGGRHTDTQYF
once,TRBJ2-5,TRBV7-9,NA,TGTGCCAGCAGTGGTCAGCAAGAGACCCAGTACTTC,CASSGQQETQYF
NA,TRBJ1-1,TRBV5-1,NA,TGCGCCAGCAGCCCCGGGTACCAGAACACTGAAGCTTTCTTT,CASSPGYQNTEAFF
once,TRBJ2-7,TRBV9,TRBD2,TGTGCCAGCAGCGACGGACTAGCAGGCGGGAGTTCCCACGAGCAGTACTTC,CASSDGLAGGSSHEQYF
NA,TRBJ2-7,TRBV13,TRBD2,TGTGCCAGCAGCCAAAGGACTAGCGGGAGGCCCTACGAGCAGTACTTC,CASSQRTSGRPYEQYF
NA,TRBJ2-5,TRBV11-3,NA,TGTGCCAGCAGCTTGGGCGGAAACCCGGTGGAGACCCAGTACTTC,CASSLGGNPVETQYF
NA,TRBJ2-4,TRBV7-9,NA,TGTGCCAGCAGCTCCGACTTAAACATTCAGTACTTC,CASSSDLNIQYF
NA,TRBJ1-2,TRBV2,TRBD1,TGTGCCAGCAGGGAACAGGGGGCACTTGGCTACACCTTC,CASREQGALGYTF
once,TRBJ1-5,TRBV6-5,NA,TGTGCCAGCAGTCCACGGGGGTTGGATCAGCCCCAGCATTTT,CASSPRGLDQPQHF
NA,TRBJ2-3,TRBV5-1,TRBD2,TGCGCCAGCAGCTTGGTGGGACTAGCGGGGTCCACAGATACGCAGTATTTT,CASSLVGLAGSTDTQYF
NA,TRBJ1-1,TRBV7-9,TRBD1,TGTGCCAGCAGCTTATTCCAGGGGGGCGGCCCGAACACTGAAGCTTTCTTT,CASSLFQGGGPNTEAFF
NA,TRBJ1-1,TRBV10-2,TRBD1,TGCGCCAGCAGTGAGTCCACGACAGGGACTAGAGCTTTCTTT,CASSESTTGTRAFF
NA,TRBJ1-2,TRBV28,NA,TGTGCCAGCAGTCGCAGGGAGGGCTATGGCTACACCTTC,CASSRREGYGYTF
NA,TRBJ2-7,TRBV7-3,TRBD1,TGTGCCAGCAGCTATGACAGGGTACCATCGTTCGAGCAGTACTTC,CASSYDRVPSFEQYF
NA,TRBJ2-2,TRBV24-1,NA,TGTGCCACCTCCGGGACATCGAACACCGGGGAGCTGTTTTTT,CATSGTSNTGELFF
once,TRBJ2-3,TRBV6-5,NA,TGTGCCAGCACTCGCCAGGACACAGATACGCAGTATTTT,CASTRQDTDTQYF
once,TRBJ1-4,TRBV4-3,NA,TGCGCCAGCAGCCAAGGTTTCGGGTTTTCGGGTGAAAAACTGTTTTTT,CASSQGFGFSGEKLFF
once,TRBJ2-1,TRBV9,TRBD1,TGTGCCAGCACCCCCAGAGGACAGGGGGCTTACAATGAGCAGTTCTTC,CASTPRGQGAYNEQFF
NA,TRBJ2-7,TRBV28,TRBD2,TGTGCCAGCAGTGCCGCCTCCGGGACTAGCGGTTCCTACGAGCAGTACTTC,CASSAASGTSGSYEQYF
NA,TRBJ1-2,TRBV10-2,NA,TGCGCCAGCAGTCAAGTAGCCGATGCTAACTATGGCTACACCTTC,CASSQVADANYGYTF
NA,TRBJ1-5,TRBV25-1,NA,TGTGCCAGCAGACGGACGGCCCCAGGGTTACGGCCCCAGCATTTT,CASRRTAPGLRPQHF